This T cell receptor (beta chain) is from a study of regulatory T cells in long-lasting Graves disease. The study's findings and limits: Persistent disease samples used TRBV28, TRBJ1-2 and TRBJ2-5 preferentially.

Time point reported: newly diagnosed GD, antithyroid drugs for less than 3 months. TCR sequences were obtained from RNA taken from PBMCs. Germline V gene data show CDR1 as DFQATT and CDR2 as SNEGSKA (reference sequence). V dropped 3 bases and J dropped 7 bases, with 10 bases sitting between them. The CDR3 is made up of 11 amino acids. For TCR beta, libraries came from iRepertoire HTBI primers and Arm-PCR of CDR3 regions. TCRdb re-derived calls from the multiplex PCR reads in MiXCR, one entry per CDR3 protein. The table has some 330,000 distinct CDR3 sequences, 12% seen once. In its sample, this clonotype was seen many times. Its antigen is not identified. The data were also submitted as part of a second study, on T cells in Graves' hyperthyroidism and ophthalmopathy. That paper states: With a duration under 2 months, the hyperthyroidism was newly diagnosed in patients aged 18 to 65. The study used the HTBI primer set for a first-round RT-PCR of the TCR CDR3.

V gene TRBV20-1 combines with J gene TRBJ2-7; D is unresolved. The TCR was taken from a woman aged 18-29 years with Graves disease. Sequencing was performed on peripheral blood mononuclear cells (PBMCs), taken at new diagnosis, from a patient treated with antithyroid drugs. CDR3 protein: CSASVVQEQYF. The CDR3 DNA sequence: TGCAGTGCTAGTGTTGTCCAGGAGCAGTACTTC.